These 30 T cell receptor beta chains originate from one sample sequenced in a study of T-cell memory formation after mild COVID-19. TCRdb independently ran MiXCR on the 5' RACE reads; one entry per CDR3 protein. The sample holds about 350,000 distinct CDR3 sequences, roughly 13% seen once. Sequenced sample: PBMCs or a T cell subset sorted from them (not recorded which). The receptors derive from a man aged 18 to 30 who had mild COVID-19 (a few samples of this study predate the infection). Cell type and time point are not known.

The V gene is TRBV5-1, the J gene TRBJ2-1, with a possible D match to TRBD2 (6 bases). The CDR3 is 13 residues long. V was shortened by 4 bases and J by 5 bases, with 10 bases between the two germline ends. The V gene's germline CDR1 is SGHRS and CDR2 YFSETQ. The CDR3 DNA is TGCGCCAGCAGCCCCGCGGGGCACAATGAGCAGTTCTTC. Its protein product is CASSPAGHNEQFF.

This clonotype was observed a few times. The CDR3 DNA sequence: TGTGCCAGTAGTATTCCAGGGTGGGAAGCTTTCTTT. It is translated as CASSIPGWEAFF. The chain couples TRBV19 to TRBJ1-1; tentatively, D is TRBD1 (5 bases). CDR3 length equals 12 residues. The V end lost 3 bases, the J end lost 8 bases, and 10 bases lay between the germline ends. Germline assignment: CDR1 LNHDA and CDR2 SQIVND (reference sequence).

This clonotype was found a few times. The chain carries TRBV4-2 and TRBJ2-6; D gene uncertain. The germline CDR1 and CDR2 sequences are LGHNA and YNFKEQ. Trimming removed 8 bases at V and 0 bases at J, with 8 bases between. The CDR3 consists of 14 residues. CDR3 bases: TGTGCCAGCCGAGAGGACTCTGGGGCCAACGTCCTGACTTTC. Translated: CASREDSGANVLTF.

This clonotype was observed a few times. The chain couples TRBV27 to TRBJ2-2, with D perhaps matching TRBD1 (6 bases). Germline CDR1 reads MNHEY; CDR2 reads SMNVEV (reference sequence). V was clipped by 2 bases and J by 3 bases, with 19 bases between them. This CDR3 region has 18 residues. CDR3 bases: TGTGCCAGCAGTTTAATTTGGGACATCTCATACCACACCGGGGAGCTGTTTTTT. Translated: CASSLIWDISYHTGELFF.

CDR3 DNA: TGCAGCGCTGACCTCACGGGAGGAGGCTATGGCTACACCTTC. Translating gives CSADLTGGGYGYTF. The rearrangement uses TRBV29-1 and TRBJ1-2; D is undetermined. The CDR3 contains 14 residues. Germline-derived CDR1 and CDR2 are SQVTM and ANQGSEA. The V end lost 7 bases, the J end lost 4 bases, and 19 bases lay between the germline ends.

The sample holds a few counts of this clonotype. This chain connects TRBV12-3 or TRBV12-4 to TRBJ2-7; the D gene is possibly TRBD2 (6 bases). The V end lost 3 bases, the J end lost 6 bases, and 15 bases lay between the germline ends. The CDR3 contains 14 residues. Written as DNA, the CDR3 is TGTGCCAGCAGTTTTGGGGAGGTAAGAGGCGAGCAGTACTTC. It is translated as CASSFGEVRGEQYF.

In DNA, the CDR3 is TGTGCCAGCAGTCGTCACTCAGTCCTAGGCTCCTACAATGAGCAGTTCTTC. This translates into CASSRHSVLGSYNEQFF. V usage is TRBV27 and J usage is TRBJ2-1; no clear D. The length of the CDR3 is 17 residues. The V gene lost 5 bases and the J gene lost 0 bases, with 17 bases spanning the gap. Germline CDR1 is MNHEY and CDR2 is SMNVEV (reference sequence).

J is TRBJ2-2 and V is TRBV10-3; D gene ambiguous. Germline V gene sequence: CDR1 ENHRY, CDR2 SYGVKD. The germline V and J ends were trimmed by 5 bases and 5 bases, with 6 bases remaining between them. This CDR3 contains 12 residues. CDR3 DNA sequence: TGTGCCATCAGTTCGGAGACCGGGGAGCTGTTTTTT. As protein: CAISSETGELFF.

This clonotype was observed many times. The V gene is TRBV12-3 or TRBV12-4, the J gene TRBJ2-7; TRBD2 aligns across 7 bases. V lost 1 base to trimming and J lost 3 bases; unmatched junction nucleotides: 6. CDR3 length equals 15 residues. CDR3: CASSLGASGFYEQYV. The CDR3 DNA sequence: TGTGCCAGCAGTTTAGGGGCTAGCGGATTCTACGAGCAGTACGTC.

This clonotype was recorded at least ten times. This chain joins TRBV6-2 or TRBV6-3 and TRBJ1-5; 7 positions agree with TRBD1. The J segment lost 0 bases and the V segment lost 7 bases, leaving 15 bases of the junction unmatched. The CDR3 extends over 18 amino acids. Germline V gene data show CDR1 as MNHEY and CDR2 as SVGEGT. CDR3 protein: CASTSRDRLTYSNQPQHF. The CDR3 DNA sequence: TGTGCCAGCACCTCCCGGGACAGACTAACGTATAGCAATCAGCCCCAGCATTTT.

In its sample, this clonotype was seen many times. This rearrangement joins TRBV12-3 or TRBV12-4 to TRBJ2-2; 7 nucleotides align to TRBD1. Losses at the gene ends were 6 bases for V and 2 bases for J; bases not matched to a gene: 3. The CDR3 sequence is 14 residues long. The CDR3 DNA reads TGTGCCAGCAGGGGACAGTATAACACCGGGGAGCTGTTTTTT. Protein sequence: CASRGQYNTGELFF.

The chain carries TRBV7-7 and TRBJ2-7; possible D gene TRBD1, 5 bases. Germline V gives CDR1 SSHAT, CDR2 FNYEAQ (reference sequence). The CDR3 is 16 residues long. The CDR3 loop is CDSYLPSGIHSYEQYV. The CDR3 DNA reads TGTGATAGCTACCTCCCGTCAGGGATCCATTCCTACGAGCAGTACGTC.

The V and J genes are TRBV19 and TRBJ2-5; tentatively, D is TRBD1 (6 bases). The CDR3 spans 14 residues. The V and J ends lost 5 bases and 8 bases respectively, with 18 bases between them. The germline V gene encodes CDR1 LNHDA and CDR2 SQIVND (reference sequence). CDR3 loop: CASSGRTAIRTQYF. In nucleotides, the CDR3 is TGTGCCAGTAGTGGCCGGACAGCTATTCGAACCCAGTACTTC.

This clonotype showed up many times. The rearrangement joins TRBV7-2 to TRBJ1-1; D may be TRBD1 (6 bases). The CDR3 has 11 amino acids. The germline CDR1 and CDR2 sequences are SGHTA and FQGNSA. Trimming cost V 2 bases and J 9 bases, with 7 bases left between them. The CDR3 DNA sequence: TGTGCCAGCAGCTTATGGGGGCAAGCTTTCTTT. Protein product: CASSLWGQAFF.

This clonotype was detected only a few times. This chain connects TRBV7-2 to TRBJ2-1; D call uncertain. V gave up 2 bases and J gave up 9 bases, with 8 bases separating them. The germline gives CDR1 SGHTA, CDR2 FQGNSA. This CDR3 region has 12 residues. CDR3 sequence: CASSLHETEQFF. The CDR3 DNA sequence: TGTGCCAGCAGCTTACACGAGACTGAGCAGTTCTTC. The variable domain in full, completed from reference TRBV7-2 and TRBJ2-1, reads GAGVSQSPSNKVTEKGKDVELRCDPISGHTALYWYRQSLGQGLEFLIYFQGNSAPDKSGLPSDRFSAERTGGSVSTLTIQRTQQEDSAVYLCASSLHETEQFFGPGTRLTVL.

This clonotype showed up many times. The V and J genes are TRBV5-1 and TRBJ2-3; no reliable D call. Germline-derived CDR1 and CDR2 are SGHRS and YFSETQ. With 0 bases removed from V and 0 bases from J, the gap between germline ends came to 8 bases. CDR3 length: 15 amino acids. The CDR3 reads CASSLESLSTDTQYF. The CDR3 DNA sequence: TGCGCCAGCAGCTTGGAGTCGCTGAGCACAGATACGCAGTATTTT.

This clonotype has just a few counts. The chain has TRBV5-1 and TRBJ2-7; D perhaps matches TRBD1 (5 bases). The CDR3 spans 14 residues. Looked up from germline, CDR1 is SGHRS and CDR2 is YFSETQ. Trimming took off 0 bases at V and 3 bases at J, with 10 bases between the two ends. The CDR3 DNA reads TGCGCCAGCAGCTTGGGGGCAGGGTACTACGAGCAGTACGTC. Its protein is CASSLGAGYYEQYV.

In DNA form, the CDR3 reads TGCAGTGCTAGTTCGATAGCTCAGGATAATGAAAAACTGTTTTTT. Amino acids: CSASSIAQDNEKLFF. The chain couples TRBV20-1 to TRBJ1-4; the D is unclear. From germline, CDR1 is DFQATT and CDR2 SNEGSKA (reference sequence). CDR3 length equals 15 residues. V gave up 3 bases and J gave up 4 bases, with 15 bases separating them.

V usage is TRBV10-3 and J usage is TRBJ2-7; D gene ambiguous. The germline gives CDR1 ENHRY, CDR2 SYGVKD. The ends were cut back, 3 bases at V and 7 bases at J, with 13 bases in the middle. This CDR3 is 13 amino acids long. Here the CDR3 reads CAISEGISREQYF. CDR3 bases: TGTGCCATCAGTGAAGGCATATCTCGGGAGCAGTACTTC.

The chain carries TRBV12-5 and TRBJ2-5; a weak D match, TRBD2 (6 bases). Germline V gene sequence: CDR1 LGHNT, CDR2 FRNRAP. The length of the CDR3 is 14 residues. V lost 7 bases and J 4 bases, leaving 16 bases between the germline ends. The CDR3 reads CASAPTGTLETQYF. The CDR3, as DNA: TGTGCTAGTGCCCCTACCGGGACTTTAGAGACCCAGTACTTC.

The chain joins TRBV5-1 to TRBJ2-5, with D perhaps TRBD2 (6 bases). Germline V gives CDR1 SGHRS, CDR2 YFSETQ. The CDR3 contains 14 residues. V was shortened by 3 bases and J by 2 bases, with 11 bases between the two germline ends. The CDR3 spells CASSSLAWQETQYF. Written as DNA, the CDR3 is TGCGCCAGCAGCTCCCTAGCGTGGCAAGAGACCCAGTACTTC.

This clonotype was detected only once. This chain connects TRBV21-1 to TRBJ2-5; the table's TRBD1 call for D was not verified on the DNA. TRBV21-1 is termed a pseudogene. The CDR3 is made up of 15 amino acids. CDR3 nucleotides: TGTGCCAGCAGCGCCGGGACAGGCATCCAAGAGACCCAGTACTTC. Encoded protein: CASSAGTGIQETQYF.

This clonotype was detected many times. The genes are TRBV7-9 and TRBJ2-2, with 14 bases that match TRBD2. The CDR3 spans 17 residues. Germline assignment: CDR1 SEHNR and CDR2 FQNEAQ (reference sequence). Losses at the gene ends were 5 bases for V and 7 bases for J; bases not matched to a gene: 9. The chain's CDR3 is CASSPGLAGGLDGELFF. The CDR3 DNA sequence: TGTGCCAGCAGCCCCGGACTAGCGGGGGGATTGGACGGGGAGCTGTTTTTT. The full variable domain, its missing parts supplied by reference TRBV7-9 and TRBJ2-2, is DTGVSQNPRHKITKRGQNVTFRCDPISEHNRLYWYRQTLGQGPEFLTYFQNEAQLEKSRLLSDRFSAERPKGSFSTLEIQRTEQGDSAMYLCASSPGLAGGLDGELFFGEGSRLTVL.

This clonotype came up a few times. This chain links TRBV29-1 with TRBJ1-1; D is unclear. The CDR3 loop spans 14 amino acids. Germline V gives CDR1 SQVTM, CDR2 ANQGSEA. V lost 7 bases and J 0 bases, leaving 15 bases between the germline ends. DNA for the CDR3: TGCAGCGCCACGCGTGGCAGGATGAACACTGAAGCTTTCTTT. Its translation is CSATRGRMNTEAFF.

The CDR3 DNA follows: TGTGCCACCAGTGATAGGGACAGTGGAGAGACCCAGTACTTC. This codes for CATSDRDSGETQYF. V and J are TRBV24-1 and TRBJ2-5; 7 nucleotides agree with TRBD1. Germline V CDR1 and CDR2: KGHDR, SFDVKD. V was pared by 3 bases and J by 4 bases, with 4 bases of the junction left unmatched. The CDR3 length is 14 residues.

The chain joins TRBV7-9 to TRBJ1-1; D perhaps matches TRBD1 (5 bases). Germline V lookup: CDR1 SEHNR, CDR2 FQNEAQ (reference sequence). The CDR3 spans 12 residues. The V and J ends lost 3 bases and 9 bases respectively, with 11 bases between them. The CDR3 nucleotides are TGTGCCAGCAGCTTGAGTCAGGGTAAAGCTTTCTTT. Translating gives CASSLSQGKAFF. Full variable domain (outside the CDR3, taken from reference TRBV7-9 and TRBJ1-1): DTGVSQNPRHKITKRGQNVTFRCDPISEHNRLYWYRQTLGQGPEFLTYFQNEAQLEKSRLLSDRFSAERPKGSFSTLEIQRTEQGDSAMYLCASSLSQGKAFFGQGTRLTVV.

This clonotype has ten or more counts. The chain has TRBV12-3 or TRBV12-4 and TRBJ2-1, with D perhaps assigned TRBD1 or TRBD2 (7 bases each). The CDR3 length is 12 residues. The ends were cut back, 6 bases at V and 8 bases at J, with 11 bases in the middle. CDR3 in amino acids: CASRAGGDEQFF. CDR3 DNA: TGTGCCAGCAGGGCAGGGGGGGATGAGCAGTTCTTC.

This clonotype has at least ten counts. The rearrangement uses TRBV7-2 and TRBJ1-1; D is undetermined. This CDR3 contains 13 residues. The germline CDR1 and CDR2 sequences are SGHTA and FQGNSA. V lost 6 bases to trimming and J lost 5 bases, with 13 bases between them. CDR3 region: CASSRRPGTEAFF. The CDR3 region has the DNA TGTGCCAGCAGTCGTAGACCGGGAACTGAAGCTTTCTTT.

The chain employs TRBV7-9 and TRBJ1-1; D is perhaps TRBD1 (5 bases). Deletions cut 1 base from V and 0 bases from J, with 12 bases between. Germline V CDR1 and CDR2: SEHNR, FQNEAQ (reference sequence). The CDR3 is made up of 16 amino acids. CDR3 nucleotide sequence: TGTGCCAGCAGCTTAGGACAGACTACGATGAACACTGAAGCTTTCTTT. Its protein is CASSLGQTTMNTEAFF.

The CDR3 region has the DNA TGCGCCAGCAGCCAAGCCGGGGTGGCAGGGGAAGCTTTCTTT. This sequence encodes CASSQAGVAGEAFF. This chain uses TRBV4-1 with TRBJ1-1, with a weak D call TRBD1 (5 bases). V gave up 1 base and J gave up 8 bases, with 14 bases separating them. The V gene's germline CDR1 is MGHRA and CDR2 YSYEKL. The CDR3 length is 14 residues.